Listed below are T cell receptor beta chains from one sample, sequenced in a study of tumor-infiltrating lymphocytes in primary liver carcinoma. Using its own MiXCR run on the multiplex PCR reads, TCRdb lists one record per CDR3 protein. Altogether tens of thousands of distinct CDR3 sequences are present, about 80% being singletons, with the ten largest covering about 30%. Sequenced sample: liver tumor tissue from sampling region 3. These TCRs come from a man aged 35-49 years with primary liver carcinoma and hepatitis B virus infection. Both conserved end residues are part of each CDR3. Fields, in order: CDR3 protein, CDR3 DNA, V gene, J gene, CDR3 length, clone size, D gene. D genes are given only for firm matches. For some rows the clone size is stated as once, few or many, or as a class when expanded; others skip it.

CASSLEGRPGDTQYF	TGTGCCAGCAGCTTAGAGGGACGCCCCGGAGATACGCAGTATTTT	TRBV11-3	TRBJ2-3	15	-	-
CASRRENEQCF	TGTGCCAGCCGCAGAGAAAACGAGCAGTGCTTC	TRBV2	TRBJ2-7	11	once	-
CASSLSQGEAGEPFF	TGCGCCAGCAGCCTGAGTCAGGGAGAAGCCGGGGAGCCGTTTTTT	TRBV4-1	TRBJ2-2	15	-	-
CASSDSRRKTGYIF	TGCGCCAGCAGTGATAGCCGGAGGAAAACTGGCTACATCTTC	TRBV10-1	TRBJ1-2	14	-	-
CASRRGPDSNAEAFF	TGTGCCAGCAGGAGGGGCCCAGACTCGAATGCTGAAGCTTTCTTT	TRBV5-6	TRBJ1-1	15	-	-
CASSLSLSYNEQLF	TGTGCCAGCAGTTTGAGTCTTTCCTATAATGAGCAGCTCTTC	TRBV28	TRBJ2-1	14	once	-
CATSRSRTSVYIEQYF	TGTGCCACCAGCAGATCGCGGACTAGCGTTTACATCGAGCAGTACTTC	TRBV15	TRBJ2-7	16	-	TRBD2
CGSTLGGSSTEAFF	TGCGGCAGCACCTTGGGGGGAAGCTCGACCGAAGCTTTCTTT	TRBV5-1	TRBJ1-1	14	-	-
CASSLDLETGASDTQYF	TGTGCCAGCAGCTTAGACCTTGAGACAGGGGCAAGCGACACGCAGTATTTT	TRBV11-2	TRBJ2-3	17	-	TRBD1
CAIQREGSYEQYF	TGTGCCATCCAGCGGGAGGGCTCCTACGAGCAGTACTTC	TRBV10-3	TRBJ2-7	13	medium-sized	TRBD2
CAISDGETGQETQYF	TGTGCCATCAGCGATGGGGAGACAGGGCAAGAGACCCAGTATTTC	TRBV5-4	TRBJ2-5	15	-	TRBD1
CASSEVWQDANTGELFF	TGTGCCAGCAGTGAAGTCTGGCAGGATGCGAACACCGGGGAGCTGTTTTTT	TRBV6-1	TRBJ2-2	17	many	-
CASSEWQEAHEQSF	TGTGCCAGCAGTGAATGGCAGGAGGCGCATGAGCAGTCCTTC	TRBV6-1	TRBJ2-1	14	-	-
CASSQSGSDTCEQNF	TGTGCCAGCAGCCAATCTGGCTCTGATACCTGCGAGCAGAACTTC	TRBV4-1	TRBJ2-7	15	-	-
CASSLWGGLFF	TGTGCCAGCAGCCTCTGGGGGGGGCTGTTTTTC	TRBV6-5	TRBJ2-2	11	-	-
CASSLPDKEDYEQYF	TGCGCCAGCAGCCTCCCGGACAAGGAGGACTATGAGCAGTACTTC	TRBV4-1	TRBJ2-7	15	-	-
CAWISPGTSVNYNEQFF	TGTGCCTGGATCTCTCCGGGGACTAGCGTAAACTACAATGAGCAGTTCTTC	TRBV30	TRBJ2-1	17	few	TRBD2
CPSSQEVANTGELFF	TGCCCCAGCAGCCAAGAAGTTGCTAACACAGGGGAGCTGTTTTTT	TRBV4-1	TRBJ2-2	15	-	-
CASSLGGGLAGAFYEQYF	TGTGCCAGCAGCTTGGGGGGGGGACTAGCGGGAGCCTTCTACGAGCAGTACTTC	TRBV5-6	TRBJ2-7	18	many	TRBD2
CASSFRVPRIEPYF	TGTGCCAGTAGCTTCAGAGTTCCTCGAATCGAGCCGTACTTC	TRBV11-2	TRBJ2-7	14	-	-
CASSSRENTEAFF	TGTGCCAGTAGTAGCAGAGAGAACACTGAAGCTTTCTTT	TRBV19	TRBJ1-1	13	-	-
CSVEEEGQVVYVQYF	TGCAGCGTTGAAGAAGAAGGACAGGTGGTCTACGTGCAGTACTTC	TRBV29-1	TRBJ2-7	15	-	TRBD1
CASRSPGIINTGELFF	TGCGCCAGCCGATCACCCGGGATAATCAACACCGGGGAGCTGTTTTTT	TRBV4-1	TRBJ2-2	16	-	-
CATSAGLPLANTQYF	TGCGCCACTTCAGCTGGACTTCCGTTGGCAAATACGCAGTATTTT	TRBV10-2	TRBJ2-3	15	-	-
CSAPRGQGGRNAEAFF	TGCAGTGCGCCTCGGGGACAGGGTGGGAGGAACGCTGAAGCTTTCTTT	TRBV20-1	TRBJ1-1	16	-	TRBD1
CASSLGRGGNEQFF	TGTGCCAGCAGCCTAGGCAGGGGAGGAAATGAGCAGTTCTTC	TRBV3-1	TRBJ2-1	14	-	-
CASLRGATGTEAFF	TGTGCCAGCCTACGGGGGGCGACGGGAACTGAAGCTTTCTTT	TRBV7-9	TRBJ1-1	14	many	-
CASSYSNPGAGELFF	TGTGCTAGCAGCTACTCGAATCCCGGGGCCGGGGAGCTGTTTTTT	TRBV6-5	TRBJ2-2	15	-	-
CATRPGTDSNQPQHF	TGTGCCACCAGACCCGGGACTGATAGCAATCAGCCCCAGCATTTT	TRBV6-6	TRBJ1-5	15	-	-
CAISWSREETQYF	TGTGCTATTTCCTGGTCCCGGGAAGAGACCCAGTACTTC	TRBV6-5	TRBJ2-5	13	-	-
CASSPGTSGRAQFF	TGTGCCAGCAGTCCCGGGACTAGCGGGAGGGCACAATTCTTC	TRBV2	TRBJ2-1	14	few	TRBD2
CASSFGTGGIEAFF	TGTGCCAGCAGTTTTGGGACAGGGGGCATTGAAGCTTTCTTT	TRBV28	TRBJ1-1	14	-	TRBD1
CASSPAGGRGLQPQHF	TGTGCCAGCAGTCCGGCGGGAGGTAGGGGACTCCAGCCCCAGCATTTT	TRBV12-3/TRBV12-4	TRBJ1-5	16	-	-
CAKGGPGVLTNTGGLFF	TGTGCCAAGGGAGGGCCGGGAGTTCTTACGAACACCGGGGGGCTGTTTTTT	TRBV11-2	TRBJ2-2	17	-	TRBD2
CASSLKGTGGPMNTEAFF	TGTGCCAGCAGCTTGAAGGGGACAGGGGGCCCCATGAACACTGAAGCTTTCTTT	TRBV5-8	TRBJ1-1	18	many	TRBD1
CTTSPPGRDSEKLFF	TGCACCACCAGCCCCCCTGGCCGGGACAGTGAAAAACTGTTTTTT	TRBV4-1	TRBJ1-4	15	-	TRBD1
CACIREGLYEQYF	TGTGCCTGCATTAGGGAGGGCCTTTATGAGCAGTACTTC	TRBV11-2	TRBJ2-7	13	once	TRBD2
CATMGLVGDEQFF	TGTGCCACCATGGGACTAGTGGGAGATGAGCAGTTCTTC	TRBV6-5	TRBJ2-1	13	-	TRBD2
CATSPNQENTEAFF	TGTGCCACAAGTCCCAATCAGGAGAACACTGAAGCTTTCTTT	TRBV2	TRBJ1-1	14	-	-
CAGSLQRGSGELLF	TGTGCCGGCAGCTTGCAGAGGGGATCCGGGGAGCTGCTTTTT	TRBV5-8	TRBJ2-2	14	-	-
CANRTDDTDTQYF	TGTGCCAACAGAACGGACGACACAGATACGCAGTATTTT	TRBV28	TRBJ2-3	13	few	-
CACSIAGSVTEVFF	TGTGCCTGCAGCATAGCCGGTTCCGTAACTGAAGTTTTCTTT	TRBV11-2	TRBJ1-1	14	once	-
CVSTNGGLSSYNEQFF	TGTGTCAGCACCAACGGTGGGCTTAGCTCCTACAATGAGCAGTTCTTC	TRBV6-1	TRBJ2-1	16	-	-
CASSLVQGFYDYTF	TGCGCCAGCAGCTTAGTACAGGGTTTCTATGACTACACCTTC	TRBV11-2	TRBJ1-2	14	many	-
CASNRAQGAGELFF	TGTGCCAGTAATAGGGCCCAGGGGGCCGGGGAGCTGTTTTTT	TRBV19	TRBJ2-2	14	once	TRBD1
CASSQDIVPSLNNEQFF	TGTGCCAGCAGCCAAGATATTGTCCCCTCCCTAAACAATGAGCAGTTCTTC	TRBV4-2	TRBJ2-1	17	medium-sized	-
CSAGQGSNEQYF	TGCAGTGCGGGACAGGGGAGTAACGAGCAGTACTTC	TRBV20-1	TRBJ2-7	12	few	TRBD1
CASSELGQGRSYKQYF	TGTGCCAGCAGTGAGTTGGGACAGGGGAGATCCTACAAGCAGTACTTT	TRBV6-1	TRBJ2-7	16	-	TRBD1
CASSPWTLGGDIQYF	TGTGCCAGCAGCCCCTGGACCCTTGGGGGAGACATTCAGTACTTC	TRBV7-8	TRBJ2-4	15	many	-
CANTQVAGATDTQYF	TGTGCCAACACCCAGGTAGCGGGCGCCACAGATACGCAATATTTT	TRBV12-3/TRBV12-4	TRBJ2-3	15	-	TRBD2
CASSYSDCTGTGELFF	TGTGCCAGCAGTTACTCGGACTGCACGGGGACCGGGGAGCTGTTTTTT	TRBV6-5	TRBJ2-2	16	many	-
CASSIDPPGRGNYEQYF	TGTGCCAGCAGCATCGACCCGCCTGGACGGGGAAACTACGAGCAGTACTTC	TRBV11-2	TRBJ2-7	17	-	-
CSIGLAPPYNEQFF	TGCAGCATTGGACTAGCACCCCCGTACAATGAGCAGTTCTTC	TRBV29-1	TRBJ2-1	14	-	TRBD2